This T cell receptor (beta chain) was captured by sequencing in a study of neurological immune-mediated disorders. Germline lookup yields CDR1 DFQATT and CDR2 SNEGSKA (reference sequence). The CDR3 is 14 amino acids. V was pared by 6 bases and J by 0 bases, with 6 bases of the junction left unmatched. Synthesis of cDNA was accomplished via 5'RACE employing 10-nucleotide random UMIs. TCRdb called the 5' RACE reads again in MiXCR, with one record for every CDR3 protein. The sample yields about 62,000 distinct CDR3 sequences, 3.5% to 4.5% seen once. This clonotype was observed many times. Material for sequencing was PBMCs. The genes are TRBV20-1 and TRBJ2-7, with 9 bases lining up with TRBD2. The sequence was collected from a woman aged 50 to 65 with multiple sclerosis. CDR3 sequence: CSARTSGSSYEQYF. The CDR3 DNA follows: TGCAGTGCCAGAACTAGCGGGTCCTCCTACGAGCAGTACTTC.